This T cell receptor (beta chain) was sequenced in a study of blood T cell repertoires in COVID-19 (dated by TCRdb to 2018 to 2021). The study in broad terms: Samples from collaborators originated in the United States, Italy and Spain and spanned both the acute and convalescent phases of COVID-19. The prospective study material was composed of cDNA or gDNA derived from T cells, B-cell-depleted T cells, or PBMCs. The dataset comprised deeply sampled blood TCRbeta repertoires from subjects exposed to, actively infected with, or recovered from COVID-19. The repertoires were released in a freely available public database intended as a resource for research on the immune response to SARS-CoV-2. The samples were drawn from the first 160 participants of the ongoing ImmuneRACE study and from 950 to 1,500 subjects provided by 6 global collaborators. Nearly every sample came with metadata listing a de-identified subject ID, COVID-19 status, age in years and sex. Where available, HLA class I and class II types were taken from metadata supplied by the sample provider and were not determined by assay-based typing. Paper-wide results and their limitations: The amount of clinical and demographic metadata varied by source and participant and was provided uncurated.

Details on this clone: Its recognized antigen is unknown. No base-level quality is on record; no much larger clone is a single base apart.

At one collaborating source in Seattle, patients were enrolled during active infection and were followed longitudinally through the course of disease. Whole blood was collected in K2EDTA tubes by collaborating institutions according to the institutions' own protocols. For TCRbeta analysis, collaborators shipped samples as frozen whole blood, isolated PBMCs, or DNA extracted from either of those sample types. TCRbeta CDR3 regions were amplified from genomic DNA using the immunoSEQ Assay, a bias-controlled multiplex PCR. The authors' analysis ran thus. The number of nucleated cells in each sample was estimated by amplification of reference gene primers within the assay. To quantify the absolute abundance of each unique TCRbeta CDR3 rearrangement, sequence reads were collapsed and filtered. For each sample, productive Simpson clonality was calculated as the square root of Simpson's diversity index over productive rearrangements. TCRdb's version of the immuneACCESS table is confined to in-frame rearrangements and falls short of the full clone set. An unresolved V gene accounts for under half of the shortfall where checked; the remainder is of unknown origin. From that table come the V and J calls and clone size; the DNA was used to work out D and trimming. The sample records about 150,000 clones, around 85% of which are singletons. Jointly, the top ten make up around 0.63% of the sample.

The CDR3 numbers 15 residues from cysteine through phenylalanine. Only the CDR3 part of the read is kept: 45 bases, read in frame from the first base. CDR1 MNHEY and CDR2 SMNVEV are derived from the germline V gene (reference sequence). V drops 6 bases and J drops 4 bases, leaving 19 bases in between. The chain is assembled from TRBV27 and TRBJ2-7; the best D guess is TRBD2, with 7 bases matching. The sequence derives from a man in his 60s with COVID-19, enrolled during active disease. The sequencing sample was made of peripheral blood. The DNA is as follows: TGTGCCAGCAGCTCGGGGGGTAGGGGGGTTTACGAGCAGTACTTC. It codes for CASSSGGRGVYEQYF.